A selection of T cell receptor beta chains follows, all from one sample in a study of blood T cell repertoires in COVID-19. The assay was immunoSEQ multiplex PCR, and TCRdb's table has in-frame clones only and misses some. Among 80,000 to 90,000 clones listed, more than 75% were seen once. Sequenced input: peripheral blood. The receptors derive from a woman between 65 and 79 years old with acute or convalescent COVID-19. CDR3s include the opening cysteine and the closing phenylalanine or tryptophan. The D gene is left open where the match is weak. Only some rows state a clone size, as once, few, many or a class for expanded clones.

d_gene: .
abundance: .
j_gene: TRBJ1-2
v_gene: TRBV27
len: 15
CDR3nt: TGTGCCAGCAGGACACTCCTGGGCCTAAACTATGGCTACACCTTC
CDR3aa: CASRTLLGLNYGYTF

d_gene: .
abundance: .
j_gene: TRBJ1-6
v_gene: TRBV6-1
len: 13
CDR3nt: TGTGCCAGCAGTGATACGGGCGGAGGACCCCTCCACTTT
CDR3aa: CASSDTGGGPLHF

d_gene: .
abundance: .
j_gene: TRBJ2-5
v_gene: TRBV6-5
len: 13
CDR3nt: TGTGCCAGCACCCGCGGCAGCGAGGAGACCCAGTACTTC
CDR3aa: CASTRGSEETQYF

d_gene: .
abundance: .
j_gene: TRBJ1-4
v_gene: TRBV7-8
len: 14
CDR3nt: TGTGCCAGCAGCTACGGCAGCGGTAATGAAAAACTGTTTTTT
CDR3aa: CASSYGSGNEKLFF

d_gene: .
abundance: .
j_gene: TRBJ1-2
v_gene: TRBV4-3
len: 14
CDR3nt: TGCGCCAGCAGCCAAGTCAGGCAGGGCGATGGCTACACCTTC
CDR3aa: CASSQVRQGDGYTF

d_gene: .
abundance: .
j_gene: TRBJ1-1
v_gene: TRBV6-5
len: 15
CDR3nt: TGTGCCAGCAGTAGAACCTGGGGAGTGAACACTGAAGCTTTCTTT
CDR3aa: CASSRTWGVNTEAFF

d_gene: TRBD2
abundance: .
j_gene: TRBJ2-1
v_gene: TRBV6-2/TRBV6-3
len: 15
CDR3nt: TGTGCCAGCAGTTACATCGCTAGCGGGGGGGGTGAGCAGTTCTTC
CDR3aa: CASSYIASGGGEQFF

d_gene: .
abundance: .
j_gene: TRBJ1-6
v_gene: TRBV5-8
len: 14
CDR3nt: TGTGCCAGCAGCTTGAGGGACAACAGTTCACCCCTCCACTTT
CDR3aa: CASSLRDNSSPLHF

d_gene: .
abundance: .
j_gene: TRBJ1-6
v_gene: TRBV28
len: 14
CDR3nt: TGTGCCAGCAGGACGGAGAGAAATAATTCACCCCTCCACTTT
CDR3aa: CASRTERNNSPLHF

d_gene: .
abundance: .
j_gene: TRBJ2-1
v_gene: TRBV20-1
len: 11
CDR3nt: TGCAGTGCTAGACTGTCCAATGAGCAGTTCTTC
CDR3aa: CSARLSNEQFF

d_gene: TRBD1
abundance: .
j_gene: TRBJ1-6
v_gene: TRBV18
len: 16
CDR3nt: TGTGCCAGCTCACCACTACAGGGGGCGCCGGGCTCACCCCTCCACTTT
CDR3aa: CASSPLQGAPGSPLHF

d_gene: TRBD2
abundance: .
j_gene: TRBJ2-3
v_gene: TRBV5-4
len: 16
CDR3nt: TGTGCCAGCAGCCCAACCAGCGGGGCGAGCACAGATACGCAGTATTTT
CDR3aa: CASSPTSGASTDTQYF

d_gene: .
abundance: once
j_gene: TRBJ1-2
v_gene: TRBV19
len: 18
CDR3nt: TGTGCCAGCGTCTCGACCCGCAGCGGAGGGGCCTGGAGCTATGGCTACACCTTC
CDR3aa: CASVSTRSGGAWSYGYTF

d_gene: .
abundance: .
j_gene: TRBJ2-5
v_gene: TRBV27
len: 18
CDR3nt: TGTGCCAGCAGTTTATCGAAGCAGGCAGGAACTCGGATAGAGACCCAGTACTTC
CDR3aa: CASSLSKQAGTRIETQYF

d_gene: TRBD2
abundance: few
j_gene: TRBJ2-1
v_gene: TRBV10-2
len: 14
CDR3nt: TGCGCCAGCACCCCTGGGGCGGGGGGATATGAGCAGTTCTTC
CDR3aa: CASTPGAGGYEQFF

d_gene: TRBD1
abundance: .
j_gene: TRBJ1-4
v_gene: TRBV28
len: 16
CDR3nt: TGTGCCAGCAGTTCACCCACAGGGGCGGATAATGAAAAACTGTTTTTT
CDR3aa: CASSSPTGADNEKLFF

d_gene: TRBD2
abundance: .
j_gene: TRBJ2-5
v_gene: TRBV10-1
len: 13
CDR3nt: TGCGCCAGCAGCGGGACTAGCTTGGAGACCCAGTACTTC
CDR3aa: CASSGTSLETQYF

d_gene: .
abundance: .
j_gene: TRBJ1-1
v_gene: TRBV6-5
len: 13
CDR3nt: TGTGCCAGCCCCGACAGGATGAACACTGAAGCTTTCTTT
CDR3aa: CASPDRMNTEAFF

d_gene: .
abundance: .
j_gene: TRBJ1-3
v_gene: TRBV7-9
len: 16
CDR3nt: TGTGCCAGCAGCTTAGAGCGGGGGCGCTCTGGAAACACCATATATTTT
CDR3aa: CASSLERGRSGNTIYF

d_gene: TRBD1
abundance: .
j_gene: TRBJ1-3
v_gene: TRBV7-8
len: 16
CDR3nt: TGTGCCAGCAGCTTAGACAGGGGGCTAGCTGGAAACACCATATATTTT
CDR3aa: CASSLDRGLAGNTIYF

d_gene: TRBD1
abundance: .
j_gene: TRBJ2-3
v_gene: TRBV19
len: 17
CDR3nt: TGTGCCAGTAACCCCCCTACAGGGGGCGAACCCCCAGATACGCAGTATTTT
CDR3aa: CASNPPTGGEPPDTQYF

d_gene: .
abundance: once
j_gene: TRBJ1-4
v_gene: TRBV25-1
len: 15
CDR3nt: TGTGCCAGCAGGGACTTGAGATCCGCTAATGAAAAACTGTTTTTT
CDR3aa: CASRDLRSANEKLFF

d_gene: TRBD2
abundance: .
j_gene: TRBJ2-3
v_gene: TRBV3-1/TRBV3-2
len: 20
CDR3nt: TGTGCCAGCAGCCTCGGCGTGCTAGCGGGAGGAGGGGTAGGCACAGATACGCAGTATTTT
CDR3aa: CASSLGVLAGGGVGTDTQYF

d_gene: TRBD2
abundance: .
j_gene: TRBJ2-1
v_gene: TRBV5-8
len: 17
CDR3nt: TGTGCCAGCAGCCATCCTCTTAGGACTAGCGGATACAATGAGCAGTTCTTC
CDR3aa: CASSHPLRTSGYNEQFF

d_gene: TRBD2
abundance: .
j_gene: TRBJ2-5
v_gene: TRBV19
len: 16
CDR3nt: TGTGCCAGTAGTATCGAAGGGACTAGCGGTCCAGAGACCCAGTACTTC
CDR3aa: CASSIEGTSGPETQYF

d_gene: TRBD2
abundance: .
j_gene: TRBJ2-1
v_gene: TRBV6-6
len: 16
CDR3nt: TGTGCCAGCCTAGGTCCGGGGACTAGTCTGGGCAATGAGCAGTTCTTC
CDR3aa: CASLGPGTSLGNEQFF

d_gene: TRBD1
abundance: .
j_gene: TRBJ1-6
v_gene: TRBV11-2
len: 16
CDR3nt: TGTGCCAGCAGCTACGGACAGGGTGGACGTAATTCACCCCTCCACTTT
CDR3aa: CASSYGQGGRNSPLHF

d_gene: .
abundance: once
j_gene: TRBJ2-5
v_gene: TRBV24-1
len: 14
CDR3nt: TGTGCCACCAGTGATTTCCCCGGGTCCGAGACCCAGTACTTC
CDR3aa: CATSDFPGSETQYF

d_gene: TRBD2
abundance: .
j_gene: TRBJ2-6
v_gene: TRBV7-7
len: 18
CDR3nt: TGTGCCAGCAGCCCCTACGTCCGGGGGGTGTCCGGGGCCAACGTCCTGACTTTC
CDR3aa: CASSPYVRGVSGANVLTF

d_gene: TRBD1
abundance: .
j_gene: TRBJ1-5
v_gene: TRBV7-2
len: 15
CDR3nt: TGTGCCAGCAGCTTAGACAGGGGGCTTAATCAGCCCCAGCATTTT
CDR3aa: CASSLDRGLNQPQHF

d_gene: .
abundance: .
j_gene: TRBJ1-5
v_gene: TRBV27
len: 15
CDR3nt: TGTGCCAGCAGTTTCTCACGACAGGGCAATCAGCCCCAGCATTTT
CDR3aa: CASSFSRQGNQPQHF

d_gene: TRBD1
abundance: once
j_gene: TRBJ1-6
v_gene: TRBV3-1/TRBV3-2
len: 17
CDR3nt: TGTGCCAGCAGCCAGGGCTACCCGGGACAGGGGTGGTCACCCCTCCACTTT
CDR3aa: CASSQGYPGQGWSPLHF

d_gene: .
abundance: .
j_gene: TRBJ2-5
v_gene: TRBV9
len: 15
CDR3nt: TGTGCCAGCAGCCCCGGGTCAGGGTACCAAGAGACCCAGTACTTC
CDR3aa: CASSPGSGYQETQYF

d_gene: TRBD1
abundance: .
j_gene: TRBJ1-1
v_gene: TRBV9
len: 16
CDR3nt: TGTGCCAGCAGCGTAGGACTGGTCAGGGGGACAAATGAAGCTTTCTTT
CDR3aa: CASSVGLVRGTNEAFF

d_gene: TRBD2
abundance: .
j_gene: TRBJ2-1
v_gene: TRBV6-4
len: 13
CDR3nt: TGTGCCAGCAGTGACAGACTAGCCGATGAGCAGTTCTTC
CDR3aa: CASSDRLADEQFF